A selection of T cell receptor beta chains follows, all from one sample in a study of shared clonotypes between healthy human individuals. Profiling relied on immunoSEQ multiplex PCR, and the TCRdb table lists in-frame clones only, not all of them. The table shows some 2.3 million clones, with 93% occurring only once. Sequences were obtained from naive CD4+ T cells from PBMCs. These receptors all come from a man between 18 and 29 years old in good health. Some clones in this sample may be carry-over from other donors' samples. Both conserved end residues are part of each CDR3. A D gene is named only where the DNA matches it firmly. Rows may omit the clone size; those that give it use once, few, many or a size class.

clone size	V gene	D gene	J gene	CDR3 DNA	CDR3 protein
.	TRBV4-1	TRBD2	TRBJ2-2	TGCGCCAGCAGCCAACCTAGCGGGAGGGCGTATACCGGGGAGCTGTTTTTT	CASSQPSGRAYTGELFF
.	TRBV6-6	.	TRBJ2-7	TGTGCCAGCAGTTACTCCGCGGGGCTCTCCTACGAGCAGTACTTC	CASSYSAGLSYEQYF
once	TRBV5-1	TRBD2	TRBJ2-3	TGCGCCAGCAGGACTATAGCGGGATCGGGTACAGATACGCAGTATTTT	CASRTIAGSGTDTQYF
.	TRBV29-1	.	TRBJ1-2	TGCAGCGACCGGGATCAGGGAGGCCGGGGCTACACCTTC	CSDRDQGGRGYTF
.	TRBV7-2	TRBD2	TRBJ2-7	TGTGCCAGCAGCCTGCTAGCGGGATTCTACGAGCAGTACTTC	CASSLLAGFYEQYF
.	TRBV7-9	.	TRBJ2-5	TGTGCCAGCAGCTTCGATAAGGCGATACAGTACCAAGAGACCCAGTACTTC	CASSFDKAIQYQETQYF
.	TRBV5-1	.	TRBJ2-3	TGCGCCAGCAGCGTGGAGAGCCCAGATACGCAGTATTTT	CASSVESPDTQYF
.	TRBV29-1	TRBD1	TRBJ1-2	TGCAGCGTCGACGGGACAGACAATGGCTACACCTTC	CSVDGTDNGYTF
once	TRBV2	.	TRBJ1-5	TGTGCCAGCAGTGTGGGCCCCCCCCGGGATCAGCCCCAGCATTTT	CASSVGPPRDQPQHF
.	TRBV10-2	.	TRBJ2-1	TGCGCCAGCAGTGGGGATTTAGGCCTCCGGCCTGAGCAGTTCTTC	CASSGDLGLRPEQFF
.	TRBV25-1	.	TRBJ1-4	TGTGCCAGCAGTGAATACAGTTCTCAAAGAGGAACTAATGAAAAACTGTTTTTT	CASSEYSSQRGTNEKLFF
.	TRBV28	TRBD2	TRBJ2-3	TGTGCCAGCTCGCGGGAGTACGGGACAGATACGCAGTATTTT	CASSREYGTDTQYF
.	TRBV5-4	.	TRBJ1-4	TGTGCCAGCAGCTTTTATGCTAATGAAAAACTGTTTTTT	CASSFYANEKLFF
.	TRBV7-8	.	TRBJ1-3	TGTGCCAGCAGCCCCCGACGGGAGCGGTCCGGAAACACCATATATTTT	CASSPRRERSGNTIYF
.	TRBV5-1	.	TRBJ2-3	TGCGCCAGCAGCCTGAGGGGTCAGGGCACAGATACGCAGTATTTT	CASSLRGQGTDTQYF
.	TRBV5-6	.	TRBJ1-2	TGTGCCAGCAGATATAGACAGACTGCTAACTATGGCTACACCTTC	CASRYRQTANYGYTF
.	TRBV5-1	.	TRBJ2-1	TGCGCCAGCAGCTCCCTCAGCTCCTACAATGAGCAGTTCTTC	CASSSLSSYNEQFF
.	TRBV19	.	TRBJ1-2	TGTGCCAGTAGTATCCTCGGCGGATCCTATGGCTACACCTTC	CASSILGGSYGYTF
.	TRBV21-1	.	TRBJ2-7	TGTGCCAGCAGCGAGGGACAGGGGACTGCTCCTCTCTACGAGCAGTACTTC	CASSEGQGTAPLYEQYF
.	TRBV27	TRBD1	TRBJ2-1	TGTGCCAGCAGAGAGGACAGGGCCTCCTACAATGAGCAGTTCTTC	CASREDRASYNEQFF
.	TRBV13	TRBD1	TRBJ1-1	TGTGCCAGCAGCTTCCCGACAGGGTGGGAGACTGAAGCTTTCTTT	CASSFPTGWETEAFF
.	TRBV6-5	.	TRBJ2-1	TGTGCCAGCAGTTACTCCATGCTCGGAGAGCAGTTCTTC	CASSYSMLGEQFF
once	TRBV27	TRBD2	TRBJ2-3	TGTGCCAGCAGTTTAAAGACTAGCGGGAGCCCAGATACGCAGTATTTT	CASSLKTSGSPDTQYF
.	TRBV30	.	TRBJ2-7	TGTGCCGTCGGGCAGGGGGGGTACGAGCAGTACTTC	CAVGQGGYEQYF
.	TRBV28	.	TRBJ1-2	TGTGCCAGCAGTTTATTAGGAGGGCCTTATGGCTACACCTTC	CASSLLGGPYGYTF
once	TRBV18	TRBD2	TRBJ2-5	TGTGCCAGCTCACCACTACGGGAGGCAGGGGAGACCCAGTACTTC	CASSPLREAGETQYF
.	TRBV5-5	TRBD1	TRBJ2-3	TGTGCCAGCAGCTTGGTCGGACAGGGGGCGCGAGACACAGATACGCAGTATTTT	CASSLVGQGARDTDTQYF
once	TRBV4-3	TRBD1	TRBJ1-2	TGCGCCAGCAGCCAAGAACAGGGGGCACACTATGGCTACACCTTC	CASSQEQGAHYGYTF
.	TRBV5-1	TRBD1	TRBJ2-7	TGCGCCAGCACCTCCGGGACAGGGCGCGACGAGCAGTACTTC	CASTSGTGRDEQYF
.	TRBV5-1	TRBD1	TRBJ2-7	TGCGCCAGCAGCGAGGGACAGGACCCCTACGAGCAGTACTTC	CASSEGQDPYEQYF
.	TRBV5-1	TRBD1	TRBJ2-7	TGCGCCAGCAGCCCGACAGGGGGCCTCTTACACGAGCAGTACTTC	CASSPTGGLLHEQYF
.	TRBV5-4	.	TRBJ2-1	TGTGCCAGCAGCACAATGAGGTTGGGTGAGCAGTTCTTC	CASSTMRLGEQFF
.	TRBV9	TRBD1	TRBJ1-2	TGTGCCAGCAACGGACTCCGGGATGGACAGGATCATGGCTACACCTTC	CASNGLRDGQDHGYTF
.	TRBV6-5	TRBD1	TRBJ1-1	TGTGCCAGCATCCGACAGGGAGGCACTGAAGCTTTCTTT	CASIRQGGTEAFF
.	TRBV20-1	.	TRBJ1-3	TGCAGTGCGCCCAGGGGAGACACCATATATTTT	CSAPRGDTIYF
once	TRBV6-1	TRBD1	TRBJ2-7	TGTGCCAGCAGTGAAGCCAGGGGGCGGACCTACGAGCAGTACTTC	CASSEARGRTYEQYF
.	TRBV7-3	.	TRBJ2-1	TGTGCCAGCAGCTTAGGGTATAGCTCCTACAATGAGCAGTTCTTC	CASSLGYSSYNEQFF
.	TRBV5-1	.	TRBJ2-7	TGCGCCAGCAGCTGGCAGGAGACCTACGAGCAGTACTTC	CASSWQETYEQYF
.	TRBV7-2	.	TRBJ1-2	TGTGCCAGCAGCTTAGGTGGCTCTAGCTATGGCTACACCTTC	CASSLGGSSYGYTF
once	TRBV7-2	TRBD2	TRBJ2-7	TGTGCCAGCAGCCCGGGACTAGCGGGATACGAGCAGTACTTC	CASSPGLAGYEQYF
once	TRBV28	TRBD2	TRBJ2-5	TGTGCCAGCAGTTCTAGCGGGTGGGGGACCCAGTACTTC	CASSSSGWGTQYF
few	TRBV28	TRBD1	TRBJ1-1	TGTGCCAGCCCGGACAGGGCGAATGGGGAAGCTTTCTTT	CASPDRANGEAFF
.	TRBV29-1	TRBD1	TRBJ2-5	TGCAGCGCGGCGGGGACAGGGTCAAGTCAAGAGACCCAGTACTTC	CSAAGTGSSQETQYF
.	TRBV14	.	TRBJ2-2	TGTGCCAGCAGCCAAGATTTCGGGTCCGGGGAGCTGTTTTTT	CASSQDFGSGELFF
.	TRBV4-1	TRBD1	TRBJ1-2	TGCGCCAGCAGCCCCTCGGGACAGCTTCCTATAAACTATGGCTACACCTTC	CASSPSGQLPINYGYTF
.	TRBV7-9	TRBD1	TRBJ2-7	TGTGCCAGCAGCTTAGCCTTTCCGACAGGGGGCCTCTCCTCCGAGCAGTACTTC	CASSLAFPTGGLSSEQYF
.	TRBV2	TRBD2	TRBJ2-2	TGTGCCAGCAGTGACGGGTTAGCGGGAGGCCTCACCGGGGAGCTGTTTTTT	CASSDGLAGGLTGELFF
.	TRBV4-1	.	TRBJ1-2	TGCGCCAGCAGCCAAGGACTGGAAAGCTATGGCTACACCTTC	CASSQGLESYGYTF
.	TRBV7-3	.	TRBJ1-3	TGTGCCAGCAGCCCCCTCGGGGGGCCTGGAAACACCATATATTTT	CASSPLGGPGNTIYF
.	TRBV27	.	TRBJ2-3	TGTGCCAGCAGTTTAGGGGGCGGGAGTGGTTCAGATACGCAGTATTTT	CASSLGGGSGSDTQYF
.	TRBV7-9	TRBD2	TRBJ2-7	TGTGCCAGCAGCTTAGTGGGTGAACTAGCGGGAGGGCCACTCTTCGAGCAGTACTTC	CASSLVGELAGGPLFEQYF
.	TRBV7-3	TRBD1	TRBJ2-5	TGTGCCAGCAGTTTGGACAGGGCAGAGATCCAGTACTTC	CASSLDRAEIQYF
.	TRBV7-9	.	TRBJ1-2	TGTGCCAGCAGCTTAGCGCTCGGGGTTAACTATGGCTACACCTTC	CASSLALGVNYGYTF
.	TRBV5-1	TRBD2	TRBJ2-1	TGCGCCAGCAGCTTAGGACTAGCGGGAGGGCCGTACAATGAGCAGTTCTTC	CASSLGLAGGPYNEQFF
.	TRBV6-6	.	TRBJ2-6	TGTGCCAGCAGTGGAAGCTCTGGGGCCAACGTCCTGACTTTC	CASSGSSGANVLTF
.	TRBV7-9	TRBD2	TRBJ2-1	TGTGCCAGCAGCTTCCTAGCGGGCTCCTACAATGAGCAGTTCTTC	CASSFLAGSYNEQFF
.	TRBV5-5	.	TRBJ1-5	TGTGCCAGCAGCTTGGCAGGAGGGGATCAGCCCCAGCATTTT	CASSLAGGDQPQHF
.	TRBV14	TRBD2	TRBJ2-3	TGTGCCAGCAGCCAAGAACAAGGGACTAGGGTTGGAGATACGCAGTATTTT	CASSQEQGTRVGDTQYF
.	TRBV6-5	TRBD2	TRBJ2-1	TGTGCCAGCAGTTACGGGACTAGACCCTACAATGAGCAGTTCTTC	CASSYGTRPYNEQFF
.	TRBV28	.	TRBJ2-1	TGTGCCAGCAGTACATACGGGACCGCCGCCAATGAGCAGTTCTTC	CASSTYGTAANEQFF